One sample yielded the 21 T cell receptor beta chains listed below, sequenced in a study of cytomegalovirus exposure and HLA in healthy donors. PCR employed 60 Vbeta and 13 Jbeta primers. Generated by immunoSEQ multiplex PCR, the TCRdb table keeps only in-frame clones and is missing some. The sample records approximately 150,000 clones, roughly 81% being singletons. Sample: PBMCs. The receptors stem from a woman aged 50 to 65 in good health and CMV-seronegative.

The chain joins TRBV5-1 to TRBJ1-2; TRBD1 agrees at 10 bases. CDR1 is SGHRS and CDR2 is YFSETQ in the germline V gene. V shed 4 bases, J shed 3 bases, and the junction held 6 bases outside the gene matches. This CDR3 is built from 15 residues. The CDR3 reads CASSTRTGGDYGYTF. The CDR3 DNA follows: TGCGCCAGCAGCACCAGGACAGGGGGGGACTATGGCTACACCTTC.

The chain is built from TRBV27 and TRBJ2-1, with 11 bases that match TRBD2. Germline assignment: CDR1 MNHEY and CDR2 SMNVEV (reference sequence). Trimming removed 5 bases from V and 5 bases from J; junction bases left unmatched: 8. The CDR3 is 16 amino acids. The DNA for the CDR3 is TGTGCCAGCAGTCCTTTTAGCGGGAGGGGGGACAATGAGCAGTTCTTC. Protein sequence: CASSPFSGRGDNEQFF.

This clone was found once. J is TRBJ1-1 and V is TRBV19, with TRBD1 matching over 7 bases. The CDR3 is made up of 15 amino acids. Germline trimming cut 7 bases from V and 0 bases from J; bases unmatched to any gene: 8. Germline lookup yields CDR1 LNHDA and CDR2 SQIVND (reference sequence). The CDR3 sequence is CASTVTGFMNTEAFF. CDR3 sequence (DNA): TGTGCCAGTACTGTGACAGGGTTTATGAACACTGAAGCTTTCTTT.

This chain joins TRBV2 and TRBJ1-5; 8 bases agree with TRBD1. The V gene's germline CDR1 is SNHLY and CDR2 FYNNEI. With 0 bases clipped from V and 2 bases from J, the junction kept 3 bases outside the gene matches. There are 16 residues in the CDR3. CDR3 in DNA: TGTGCCAGCAGTGAAGCGCAGGGGGCCCGCAATCAGCCCCAGCATTTT. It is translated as CASSEAQGARNQPQHF. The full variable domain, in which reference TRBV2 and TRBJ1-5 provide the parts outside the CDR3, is EPEVTQTPSHQVTQMGQEVILRCVPISNHLYFYWYRQILGQKVEFLVSFYNNEISEKSEIFDDQFSVERPDGSNFTLKIRSTKLEDSAMYFCASSEAQGARNQPQHFGDGTRLSIL.

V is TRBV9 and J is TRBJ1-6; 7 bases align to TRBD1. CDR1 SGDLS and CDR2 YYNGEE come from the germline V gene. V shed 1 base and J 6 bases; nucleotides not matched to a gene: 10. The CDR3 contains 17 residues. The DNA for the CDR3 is TGTGCCAGCAGCGTAAGTCCCATGAGGGGGCGTAATTCACCCCTCCACTTT. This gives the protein CASSVSPMRGRNSPLHF.

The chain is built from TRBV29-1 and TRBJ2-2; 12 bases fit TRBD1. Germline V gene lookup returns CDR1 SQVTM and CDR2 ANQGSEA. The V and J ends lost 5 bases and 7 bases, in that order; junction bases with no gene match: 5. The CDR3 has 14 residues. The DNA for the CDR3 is TGCAGCGTTCCGGGACAGGGGGCTGACGGGGAGCTGTTTTTT. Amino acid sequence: CSVPGQGADGELFF.

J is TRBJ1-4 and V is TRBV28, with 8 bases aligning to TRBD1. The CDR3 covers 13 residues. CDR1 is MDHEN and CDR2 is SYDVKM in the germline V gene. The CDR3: CASRDRRLEKLFF. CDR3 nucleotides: TGTGCAAGCCGGGACAGGCGTTTAGAAAAACTGTTTTTT.

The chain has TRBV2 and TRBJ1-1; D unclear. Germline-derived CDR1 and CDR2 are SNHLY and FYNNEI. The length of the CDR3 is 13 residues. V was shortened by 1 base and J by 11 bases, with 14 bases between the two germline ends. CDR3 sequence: CASSEDSGSMAFF. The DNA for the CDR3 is TGTGCCAGCAGTGAAGACTCAGGCAGTATGGCTTTCTTT. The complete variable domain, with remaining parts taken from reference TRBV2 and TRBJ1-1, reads EPEVTQTPSHQVTQMGQEVILRCVPISNHLYFYWYRQILGQKVEFLVSFYNNEISEKSEIFDDQFSVERPDGSNFTLKIRSTKLEDSAMYFCASSEDSGSMAFFGQGTRLTVV.

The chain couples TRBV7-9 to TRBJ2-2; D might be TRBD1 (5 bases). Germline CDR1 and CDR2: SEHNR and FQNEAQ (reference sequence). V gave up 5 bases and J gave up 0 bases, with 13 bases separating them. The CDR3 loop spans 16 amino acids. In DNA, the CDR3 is TGTGCCAGCAGCGTAGACAGTCCCGCGAACACCGGGGAGCTGTTTTTT. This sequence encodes CASSVDSPANTGELFF.

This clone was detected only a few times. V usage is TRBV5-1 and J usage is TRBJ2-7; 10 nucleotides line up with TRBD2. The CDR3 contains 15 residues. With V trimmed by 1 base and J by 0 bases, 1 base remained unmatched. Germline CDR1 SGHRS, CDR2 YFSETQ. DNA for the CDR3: TGCGCCAGCAGCTTGTCTAGCGGGAGCTCCTACGAGCAGTACTTC. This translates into CASSLSSGSSYEQYF.

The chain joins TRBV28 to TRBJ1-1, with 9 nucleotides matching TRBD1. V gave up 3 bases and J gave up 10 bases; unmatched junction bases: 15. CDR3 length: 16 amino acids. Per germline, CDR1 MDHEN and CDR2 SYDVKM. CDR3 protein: CASSLYTGGGRGRAFF. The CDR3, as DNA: TGTGCCAGCAGTTTGTATACAGGGGGCGGACGAGGACGAGCTTTCTTT.

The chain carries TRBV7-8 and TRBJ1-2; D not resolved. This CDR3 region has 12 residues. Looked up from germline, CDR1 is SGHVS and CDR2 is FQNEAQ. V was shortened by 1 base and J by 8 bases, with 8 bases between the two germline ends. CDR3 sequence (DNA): TGTGCCAGCAGCTTAGGTTCGTTAGGCTACACCTTC. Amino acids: CASSLGSLGYTF.

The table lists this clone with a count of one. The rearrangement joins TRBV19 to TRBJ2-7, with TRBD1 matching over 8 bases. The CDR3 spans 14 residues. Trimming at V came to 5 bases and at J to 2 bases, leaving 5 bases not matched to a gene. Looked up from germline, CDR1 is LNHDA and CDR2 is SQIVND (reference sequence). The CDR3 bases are TGTGCCAGTAGTTCTTCGACAGGGGCCTACGAGCAGTACTTC. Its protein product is CASSSSTGAYEQYF. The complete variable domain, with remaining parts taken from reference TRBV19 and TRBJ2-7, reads DGGITQSPKYLFRKEGQNVTLSCEQNLNHDAMYWYRQDPGQGLRLIYYSQIVNDFQKGDIAEGYSVSREKKESFPLTVTSAQKNPTAFYLCASSSSTGAYEQYFGPGTRLTVT.

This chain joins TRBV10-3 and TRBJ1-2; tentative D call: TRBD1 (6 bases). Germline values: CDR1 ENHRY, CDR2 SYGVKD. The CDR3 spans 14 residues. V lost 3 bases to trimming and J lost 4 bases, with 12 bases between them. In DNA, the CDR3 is TGTGCCATCAGTGAAACTACAGGGTTCTATGGCTACACCTTC. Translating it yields CAISETTGFYGYTF.

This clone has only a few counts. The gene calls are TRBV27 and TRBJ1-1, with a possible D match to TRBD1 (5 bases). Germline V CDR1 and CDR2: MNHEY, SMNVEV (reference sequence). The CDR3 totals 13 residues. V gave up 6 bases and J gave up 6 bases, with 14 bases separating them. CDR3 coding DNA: TGTGCCAGCAGGATAGGGTCCAGGGCTGAAGCTTTCTTT. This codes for CASRIGSRAEAFF.

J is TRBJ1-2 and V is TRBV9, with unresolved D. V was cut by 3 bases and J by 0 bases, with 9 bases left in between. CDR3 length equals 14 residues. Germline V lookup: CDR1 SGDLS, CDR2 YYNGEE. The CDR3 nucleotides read TGTGCCAGCAGCGGGACGGGATCTAACTATGGCTACACCTTC. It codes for CASSGTGSNYGYTF.

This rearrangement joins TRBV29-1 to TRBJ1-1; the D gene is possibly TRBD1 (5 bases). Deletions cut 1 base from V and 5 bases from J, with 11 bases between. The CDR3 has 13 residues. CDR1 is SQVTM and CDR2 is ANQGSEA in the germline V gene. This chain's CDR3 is CSVEVGGGTEAFF. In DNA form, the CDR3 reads TGCAGCGTTGAAGTGGGGGGAGGGACTGAAGCTTTCTTT.

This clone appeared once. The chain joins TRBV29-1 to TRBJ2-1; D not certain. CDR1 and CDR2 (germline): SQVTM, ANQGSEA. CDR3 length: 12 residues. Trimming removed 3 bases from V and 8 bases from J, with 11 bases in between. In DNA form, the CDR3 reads TGCAGCGTTGACAACAGTGTATATGAGCAGTTCTTC. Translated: CSVDNSVYEQFF.

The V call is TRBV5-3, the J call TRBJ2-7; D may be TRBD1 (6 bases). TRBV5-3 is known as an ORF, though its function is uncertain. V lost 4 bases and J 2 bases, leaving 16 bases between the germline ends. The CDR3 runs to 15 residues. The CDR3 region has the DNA TGTGCCAGAAGCACCAATCAGGGGATCCCCTACGAGCAGTACTTC. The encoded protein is CARSTNQGIPYEQYF.

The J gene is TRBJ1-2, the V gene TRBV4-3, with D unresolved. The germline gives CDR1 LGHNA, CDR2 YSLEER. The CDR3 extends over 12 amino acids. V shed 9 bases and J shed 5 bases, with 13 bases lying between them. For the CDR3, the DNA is TGCGCCAGTAGTTTAGGAGCTTATGGCTACACCTTC. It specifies CASSLGAYGYTF.

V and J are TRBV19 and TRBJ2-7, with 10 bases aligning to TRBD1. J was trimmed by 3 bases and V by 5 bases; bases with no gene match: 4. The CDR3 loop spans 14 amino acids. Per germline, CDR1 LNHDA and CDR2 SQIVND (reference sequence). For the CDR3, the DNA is TGTGCCAGTAGTCGGGACAGGGGAAGCTACGAGCAGTACTTC. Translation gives CASSRDRGSYEQYF.